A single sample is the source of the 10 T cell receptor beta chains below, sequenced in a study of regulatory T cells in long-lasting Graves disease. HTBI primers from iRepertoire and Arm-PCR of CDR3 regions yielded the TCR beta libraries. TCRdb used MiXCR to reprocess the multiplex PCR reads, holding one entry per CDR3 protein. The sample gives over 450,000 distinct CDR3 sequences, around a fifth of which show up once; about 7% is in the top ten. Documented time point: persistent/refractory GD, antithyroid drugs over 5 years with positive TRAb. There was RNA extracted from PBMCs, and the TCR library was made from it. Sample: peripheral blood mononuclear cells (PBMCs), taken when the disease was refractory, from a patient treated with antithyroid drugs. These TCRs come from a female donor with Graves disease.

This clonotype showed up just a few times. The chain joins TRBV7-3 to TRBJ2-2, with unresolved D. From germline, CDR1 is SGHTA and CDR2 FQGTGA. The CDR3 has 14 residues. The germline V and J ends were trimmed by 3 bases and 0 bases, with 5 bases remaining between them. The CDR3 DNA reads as TGTGCCAGCAGCTTTACCGCGAACACCGGGGAGCTGTTTTTT. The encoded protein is CASSFTANTGELFF. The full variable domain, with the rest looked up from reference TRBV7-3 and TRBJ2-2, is GAGVSQTPSNKVTEKGKYVELRCDPISGHTALYWYRQSLGQGPEFLIYFQGTGAADDSGLPNDRFFAVRPEGSVSTLKIQRTERGDSAVYLCASSFTANTGELFFGEGSRLTVL.

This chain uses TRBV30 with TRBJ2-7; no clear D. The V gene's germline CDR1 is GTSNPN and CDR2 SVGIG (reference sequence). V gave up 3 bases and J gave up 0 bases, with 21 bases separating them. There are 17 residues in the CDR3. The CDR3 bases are TGTGCCTGGAGCCCCCCCGCCGGAGCCACAAACTCCTACGAGCAGTACTTC. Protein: CAWSPPAGATNSYEQYF.

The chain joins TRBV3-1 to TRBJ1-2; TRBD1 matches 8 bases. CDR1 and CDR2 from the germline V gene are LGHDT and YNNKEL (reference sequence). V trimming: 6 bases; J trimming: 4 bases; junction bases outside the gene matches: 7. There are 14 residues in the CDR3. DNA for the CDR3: TGTGCCAGCAGTTCTCCGGGACAGGTCTATGGCTACACCTTC. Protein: CASSSPGQVYGYTF.

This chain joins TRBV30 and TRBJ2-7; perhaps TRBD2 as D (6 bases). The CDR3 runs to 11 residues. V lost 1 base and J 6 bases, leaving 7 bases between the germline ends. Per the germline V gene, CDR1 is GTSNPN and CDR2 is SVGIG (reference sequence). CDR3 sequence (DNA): TGTGCCTGGAGTGACGGGGGCGAGCAGTACTTC. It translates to CAWSDGGEQYF.

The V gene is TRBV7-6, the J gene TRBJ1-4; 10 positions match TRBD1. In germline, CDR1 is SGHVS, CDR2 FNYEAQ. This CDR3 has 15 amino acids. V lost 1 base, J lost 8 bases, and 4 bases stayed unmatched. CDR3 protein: CASSLVTGGMEKLFF. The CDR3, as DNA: TGTGCCAGCAGCTTAGTGACAGGGGGCATGGAAAAACTGTTTTTT. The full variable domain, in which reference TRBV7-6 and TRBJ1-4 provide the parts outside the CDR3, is GAGVSQSPRYKVTKRGQDVALRCDPISGHVSLYWYRQALGQGPEFLTYFNYEAQQDKSGLPNDRFSAERPEGSISTLTIQRTEQRDSAMYRCASSLVTGGMEKLFFGSGTQLSVL.

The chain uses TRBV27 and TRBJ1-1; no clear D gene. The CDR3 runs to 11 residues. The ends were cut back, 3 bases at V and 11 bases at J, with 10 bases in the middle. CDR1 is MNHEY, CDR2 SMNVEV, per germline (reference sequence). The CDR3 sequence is CASSFLGTAFF. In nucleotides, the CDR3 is TGTGCCAGCAGTTTTCTTGGAACGGCTTTCTTT.

CDR3 sequence: CASSVSGGYTGELFF. DNA of the CDR3: TGTGCCAGCAGCGTATCAGGGGGTTATACCGGGGAGCTGTTTTTT. V usage is TRBV7-3 and J usage is TRBJ2-2, with 7 positions matching TRBD1. CDR1 SGHTA and CDR2 FQGTGA come from the germline V gene. The junction had 8 bases not matched to a gene; V was cut back by 5 bases and J by 5 bases. This CDR3 comprises 15 residues.

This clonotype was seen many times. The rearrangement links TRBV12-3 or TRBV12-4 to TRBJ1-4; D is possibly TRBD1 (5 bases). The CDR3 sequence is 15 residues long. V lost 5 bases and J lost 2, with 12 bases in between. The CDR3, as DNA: TGTGCCAGCAGTCCCCTGGGGGTCACTAATGAAAAACTGTTTTTT. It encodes CASSPLGVTNEKLFF.

The CDR3 here is CSANIAGAPYEQYF. CDR3 sequence (DNA): TGCAGTGCGAACATAGCGGGGGCCCCCTACGAGCAGTACTTC. The rearrangement uses TRBV20-1 and TRBJ2-7; 9 bases agree with TRBD2. The CDR3 is 14 amino acids. CDR1 is DFQATT, CDR2 SNEGSKA, per germline (reference sequence). V lost 6 bases, J lost 2 bases, and 8 bases stayed unmatched.

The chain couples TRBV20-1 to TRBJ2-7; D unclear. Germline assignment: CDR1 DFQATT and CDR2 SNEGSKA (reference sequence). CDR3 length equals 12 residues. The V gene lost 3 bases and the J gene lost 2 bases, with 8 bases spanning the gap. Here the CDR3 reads CSARRQTYEQYF. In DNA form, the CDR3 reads TGCAGTGCTAGGCGGCAGACCTACGAGCAGTACTTC.